This T cell receptor (beta chain) was captured in a study of blood T cell repertoires in COVID-19. Looking at the study overall: COVID-19 samples from acute and convalescent phases originated in the United States, Italy and Spain. The analysed material was cDNA or gDNA that came from T cells, B-cell-depleted T cells, or PBMCs.

This CDR3 contains 15 residues. Germline CDR1 reads MDHEN; CDR2 reads SYDVKM. V dropped 5 bases and J dropped 0 bases, with 12 bases sitting between them. In the study's own analysis: Estimation of nucleated cell counts relied on the amplification of reference gene primers. Only in-frame clones appear in the TCRdb table, and some are missing; sequencing was by immunoSEQ multiplex PCR. For V, J and clone size, that table is used; D and trimming come from the DNA. The table has 250,000 to 300,000 clones, roughly 90% seen once; the top ten hold approximately 11%. One Seattle source followed patients from active infection through their disease course.

The V call is TRBV28, the J call TRBJ2-3; weak D call: TRBD2 (5 bases). This receptor was obtained from a woman aged 25 to 39 with COVID-19, enrolled during active disease. What was sequenced was peripheral blood. The CDR3 protein is CASSPDSASTDTQYF. CDR3 nucleotides: TGTGCCAGCAGTCCGGATAGCGCGAGCACAGATACGCAGTATTTT.